This T cell receptor (beta chain) stems from a study of cytomegalovirus exposure and HLA in healthy donors. Study summary: A data release that came early held about 89 million unique TCRs from HLA-typed donors.

It was with 60 Vbeta and 13 Jbeta primers that the PCR ran. Measured with immunoSEQ multiplex PCR; TCRdb has only the in-frame clones, and not every one. The table has tens of thousands of clones, around 68% seen once. The CDR3 spans 14 residues. V shed 5 bases, J shed 4 bases, and the junction held 6 bases outside the gene matches. Germline V CDR1 and CDR2: SGHDN, FVKESK. Sequences were obtained from PBMCs. The TCR sequence derives from a man aged 40-50 years in good health and CMV-seropositive. The chain has TRBV14 and TRBJ2-5, with 8 bases lining up with TRBD1. CDR3 in DNA: TGTGCCAGCAGCACGACAGGGGTGTCAGAGACCCAGTACTTC. Amino acid sequence: CASSTTGVSETQYF.